A single sample is the source of the 9 T cell receptor beta chains below, sequenced in a study of control samples from healthy donors and cancer patients. Clones were sequenced by immunoSEQ multiplex PCR, and TCRdb holds only the in-frame ones, with some missing. This sample has 85,000 to 100,000 clones; approximately 93% occur once, and the top ten carry 8%. The specimen sequenced was blood. Every receptor here comes from a man between 18 and 29 years old in good health.

The J gene is TRBJ2-7, the V gene TRBV9; D may match TRBD1 or TRBD2 (5 bases each). Trimming took 0 bases from V and 2 from J, leaving 9 bases between them. Germline V CDR1 and CDR2: SGDLS, YYNGEE. This CDR3 is 14 amino acids long. In DNA form, the CDR3 reads TGTGCCAGCAGCGTAGGGGACGGCCCCTACGAGCAGTACTTC. Amino acids: CASSVGDGPYEQYF.

V usage is TRBV3-1 (or the pseudogene TRBV3-2) and J usage is TRBJ2-1; the D gene is possibly TRBD2 (6 bases). V gave up 4 bases and J gave up 6 bases, with 16 bases separating them. Germline CDR1 LGHDT, CDR2 YNNKEL (reference sequence). CDR3 length equals 15 residues. The chain's CDR3 is CASSPAGTLGNEQFF. The CDR3 nucleotides read TGTGCCAGCAGCCCCGCGGGGACCCTCGGCAATGAGCAGTTCTTC.

The chain couples TRBV9 to TRBJ1-1; no clear D. Germline V gives CDR1 SGDLS, CDR2 YYNGEE. The CDR3 runs 13 residues. V shed 4 bases and J shed 4 bases, with 11 bases lying between them. The CDR3 coding sequence is TGTGCCAGCAGCCGAAGCGTGACCACTGAAGCTTTCTTT. This codes for CASSRSVTTEAFF.

The chain employs TRBV6-4 and TRBJ2-1, with D perhaps TRBD2 (5 bases). V was trimmed by 0 bases and J by 8 bases, leaving 14 bases between them. Germline CDR1 MRHNA, CDR2 SNTAGT. The CDR3 consists of 15 residues. CDR3: CASSDSNSGIDEQFF. The CDR3 DNA reads TGTGCCAGCAGTGACTCGAACAGCGGAATCGATGAGCAGTTCTTC.

The gene calls are TRBV30 and TRBJ1-4; the D gene is possibly TRBD1 (5 bases). Trimming cost V 0 bases and J 8 bases, with 13 bases left between them. Germline CDR1 reads GTSNPN; CDR2 reads SVGIG (reference sequence). The CDR3 has 14 amino acids. The CDR3 bases are TGTGCCTGGAGTGTAAAGGGGATGGGGGAAAAACTGTTTTTT. Encoded protein: CAWSVKGMGEKLFF.

The rearrangement uses TRBV5-1 and TRBJ2-3; 7 bases line up with TRBD1. After removal of 0 bases from V and 4 bases from J, the junction contained 5 bases not matched to a gene. The CDR3 has 15 amino acids. CDR1 SGHRS and CDR2 YFSETQ come from the germline V gene. The CDR3 region has the DNA TGCGCCAGCAGCTTGGGCGGACAGGTCGCAGATACGCAGTATTTT. Protein product: CASSLGGQVADTQYF.

The chain recombines TRBV28 with TRBJ2-2; D is unresolved. Germline CDR1 MDHEN, CDR2 SYDVKM. Trimming took off 5 bases at V and 6 bases at J, with 10 bases between the two ends. CDR3 length: 13 residues. DNA of the CDR3: TGTGCCAGCAGTGCACTAACAGCCGGGGAGCTGTTTTTT. Translated, it gives CASSALTAGELFF.

The chain links TRBV27 to TRBJ2-7; unclear D gene. Germline V gene lookup returns CDR1 MNHEY and CDR2 SMNVEV (reference sequence). The V end lost 3 bases, the J end lost 0 bases, and 9 bases lay between the germline ends. The CDR3 runs to 14 residues. CDR3 coding DNA: TGTGCCAGCAGTTTTTCCATTAACTCCTACGAGCAGTACTTC. Amino acids: CASSFSINSYEQYF.

This rearrangement joins TRBV6-5 to TRBJ1-3; D unresolved. Trimming stripped 7 bases from V and 0 bases from J, with 7 bases between. The CDR3 has 13 amino acids. The V gene's germline CDR1 is MNHEY and CDR2 SVGAGI. The CDR3 reads CASKANSGNTIYF. CDR3 in DNA: TGTGCCAGCAAAGCGAACTCTGGAAACACCATATATTTT.